These 8 T cell receptor beta chains were all obtained from the same sample, sequenced in a study of T cells after yellow fever vaccination. MiXCR, applied by TCRdb to the 5' RACE reads, yields one record per CDR3 protein. The table lists approximately 510,000 distinct CDR3 sequences, 21% of them singletons, with 16% in the top ten. The source was PBMCs, collected about 20 days after the first yellow fever vaccination. Source of these receptors: a man between 18 and 29 years old who received the YFV17D yellow fever vaccine.

This clonotype was recorded a few times. The chain has TRBV7-3 and TRBJ2-2; D is possibly TRBD1 (5 bases). There are 17 residues in the CDR3. V lost 5 bases and J lost 7, with 23 bases in between. Germline V lookup: CDR1 SGHTA, CDR2 FQGTGA. The DNA for the CDR3 is TGTGCCAGCAGCCCCAAACTAAAGCCAAGGGGCCTCGGGGAGCTGTTTTTT. This encodes CASSPKLKPRGLGELFF.

J is TRBJ2-7 and V is TRBV12-3 or TRBV12-4; D remains ambiguous. The CDR3 is 12 amino acids. Trimming took 8 bases from V and 0 from J, leaving 8 bases between them. The CDR3 is CASAGDSYEQYF. As DNA, the CDR3 is TGTGCCAGCGCTGGGGACTCCTACGAGCAGTACTTC.

This clonotype appeared a few times. The chain carries TRBV20-1 and TRBJ1-2; D gene unclear. Germline assignment: CDR1 DFQATT and CDR2 SNEGSKA (reference sequence). V lost 0 bases, J lost 2 bases, and 16 bases lay in between. The CDR3 has 16 amino acids. The CDR3 bases are TGCAGTGCTAGAGATTTGTGGACGAACCTAAACTATGGCTACACCTTC. Its translation is CSARDLWTNLNYGYTF.

The rearrangement links TRBV6-2 or TRBV6-3 to TRBJ2-3; weak D call: TRBD2 (6 bases). Trimming stripped 5 bases from V and 0 bases from J, with 15 bases between. Germline loops: CDR1 MNHEY, CDR2 SVGEGT. CDR3 size: 16 residues. The CDR3 here is CASSGSGASSTDTQYF. The DNA of the CDR3 is TGTGCCAGCAGTGGTAGCGGTGCCTCTAGCACAGATACGCAGTATTTT.

Here the CDR3 DNA reads TGTGCCAGCAGCCATACCACTGAAGCTTTCTTT. Translating it yields CASSHTTEAFF. The chain uses TRBV4-2 and TRBJ1-1; no reliable D call. Germline CDR1 is LGHNA and CDR2 is YNFKEQ. CDR3 length: 11 amino acids. The germline V and J ends were trimmed by 3 bases and 4 bases, with 3 bases remaining between them.

V usage is TRBV9 and J usage is TRBJ2-6; D ambiguous. Germline V gene sequence: CDR1 SGDLS, CDR2 YYNGEE. The CDR3 is made up of 15 amino acids. V dropped 5 bases and J dropped 1 base, with 10 bases sitting between them. The CDR3 bases are TGTGCCAGCAGTACCTCGTCGTCTGGGGCCAACGTCCTGACTTTC. Translated, it gives CASSTSSSGANVLTF.

The sample holds a few counts of this clonotype. The chain employs TRBV12-3 or TRBV12-4 and TRBJ2-3; D might be TRBD2 (6 bases). This CDR3 contains 14 residues. V was trimmed by 1 base and J by 6 bases, leaving 11 bases between them. The CDR3: CASSLGAGRDTQYF. For the CDR3, the DNA is TGTGCCAGCAGTTTAGGGGCGGGGCGGGATACGCAGTATTTT.

The chain employs TRBV24-1 and TRBJ2-1; no definite D call. The germline V gene has CDR1 KGHDR and CDR2 SFDVKD. The V end was cut by 0 bases, the J end by 1 base, with 9 bases between. The CDR3 loop spans 16 amino acids. This CDR3 is CATSDLWARSYNEQFF. The CDR3 nucleotides are TGTGCCACCAGTGATTTGTGGGCCAGATCCTACAATGAGCAGTTCTTC.